The next 4 T cell receptor beta chains were all read from a single sample in a study of blood T cell repertoires in COVID-19. Only in-frame clones appear in the TCRdb table, and some are missing; sequencing was by immunoSEQ multiplex PCR. The repertoire holds a few hundred thousand clones, with roughly 89% as singletons. Specimen: peripheral blood. The receptors were sampled from a woman aged 25-40 years with active or convalescent COVID-19.

V gene TRBV28 combines with J gene TRBJ1-6, with TRBD1 matching over 7 bases. The CDR3 loop spans 15 amino acids. The germline V gene encodes CDR1 MDHEN and CDR2 SYDVKM. J was trimmed by 0 bases and V by 6 bases; bases with no gene match: 2. The CDR3 bases are TGTGCCAGCAGGGACAGGAGCTCCTATAATTCACCCCTCCACTTT. Amino acid sequence: CASRDRSSYNSPLHF.

The chain links TRBV18 to TRBJ2-7; D is perhaps TRBD1 (6 bases). The germline gives CDR1 KGHSH, CDR2 LQKENI. Between the trimmed V and J ends, which lost 4 bases and 6 bases, there was a span of 13 bases. The CDR3 is made up of 13 amino acids. CDR3 DNA: TGTGCCAGCTCACGGGTGGACAGCAGCGAGCAGTACTTC. Translation gives CASSRVDSSEQYF.

The rearrangement links TRBV6-5 to TRBJ2-3, with a weak D call TRBD2 (5 bases). The CDR3 loop spans 15 amino acids. Germline loops: CDR1 MNHEY, CDR2 SVGAGI. Trimming cost V 6 bases and J 4 bases, with 17 bases left between them. The chain's CDR3 is CASSHSQGGADTQYF. The DNA of the CDR3 is TGTGCCAGCAGCCACTCCCAAGGAGGTGCAGATACGCAGTATTTT.

This clone appeared a few times. This chain joins TRBV7-2 and TRBJ2-2, with 8 nucleotides matching TRBD2. This CDR3 spans 16 amino acids. CDR1 is SGHTA and CDR2 is FQGNSA in the germline V gene. Trimming cost V 0 bases and J 5 bases; bases outside gene matches: 5. The chain's CDR3 is CASSLAATSVTGELFF. The CDR3 DNA sequence: TGTGCCAGCAGCTTAGCGGCGACTAGCGTTACCGGGGAGCTGTTTTTT.